A single sample is the source of the 32 T cell receptor beta chains below, sequenced in a study of blood T cells in healthy people across ages. It was with a sample-barcoded 5' primer and a J-beta primer mix that a second PCR of roughly 7 to 11 cycles was run. TCRdb fed the 5' RACE reads into MiXCR, producing one record per CDR3 protein. Among approximately 1.5 million distinct CDR3 sequences, approximately 39% were seen once, and the ten largest hold about 3.8%. Sequenced: blood. All receptors derive from a woman younger than 30 in good health.

About this clonotype: A much larger clone differs by one base, so this may be a read error. This rearrangement joins TRBV5-1 to TRBJ2-1; D is perhaps TRBD1 or TRBD2 (5 bases each). Germline V gene lookup returns CDR1 SGHRS and CDR2 YFSETQ. The CDR3 is 13 amino acids. The CDR3 protein is CTSSLGPDNEQFF. DNA of the CDR3: TGCACCAGCAGCTTGGGACCAGACAATGAGCAGTTCTTC. Full variable domain (rest looked up from reference TRBV5-1 and TRBJ2-1): KAGVTQTPRYLIKTRGQQVTLSCSPISGHRSVSWYQQTPGQGLQFLFEYFSETQRNKGNFPGRFSGRQFSNSRSEMNVSTLELGDSALYLCTSSLGPDNEQFFGPGTRLTVL.

This clonotype showed up just a few times. The chain links TRBV19 to TRBJ1-2; TRBD1 agrees at 7 bases. Germline values: CDR1 LNHDA, CDR2 SQIVND (reference sequence). CDR3 length: 13 residues. Germline trimming cut 6 bases from V and 6 bases from J; bases unmatched to any gene: 7. The CDR3 coding sequence is TGTGCCAGTAGCCAGGGCAGGGGGAATGGCTACACCTTC. It specifies CASSQGRGNGYTF.

V usage is TRBV20-1 and J usage is TRBJ1-1; D gene unclear. The germline CDR1 and CDR2 sequences are DFQATT and SNEGSKA (reference sequence). This CDR3 spans 11 amino acids. V was clipped by 3 bases and J by 4 bases, with 6 bases between them. DNA for the CDR3: TGCAGTGCTAGGGGAGTCACTGAAGCTTTCTTT. Translation gives CSARGVTEAFF.

J is TRBJ2-1 and V is TRBV24-1; D gene unclear. The CDR3 runs to 15 residues. From germline, CDR1 is KGHDR and CDR2 SFDVKD. Trimming took off 4 bases at V and 0 bases at J, with 9 bases between the two ends. The CDR3 loop reads CATSDGESSYNEQFF. CDR3 bases: TGTGCCACCAGTGACGGCGAAAGCTCCTACAATGAGCAGTTCTTC.

This clonotype was seen repeatedly, ten times or more. CDR3 loop: CSGLLAGAYNEQFF. CDR3 nucleotides: TGCAGCGGGTTACTAGCGGGAGCTTACAATGAGCAGTTCTTC. The chain combines TRBV29-1 with TRBJ2-1; 11 nucleotides line up with TRBD2. CDR3 length: 14 amino acids. Germline V CDR1 and CDR2: SQVTM, ANQGSEA. The V gene end was trimmed by 7 bases and the J gene end by 4 bases; junction bases not matched to a gene: 6.

This clonotype appeared a few times. This chain uses TRBV9 with TRBJ1-6; TRBD1 matches 8 bases. Germline V gene sequence: CDR1 SGDLS, CDR2 YYNGEE. The CDR3 covers 14 residues. V was clipped by 0 bases and J by 9 bases; unmatched bases: 2. The CDR3 DNA is TGTGCCAGCAGCGTAGAACAGGGGGTTTCACCCCTCCACTTT. Protein product: CASSVEQGVSPLHF.

The V gene is TRBV20-1, the J gene TRBJ2-5, with 10 bases fitting TRBD2. Germline V lookup: CDR1 DFQATT, CDR2 SNEGSKA (reference sequence). CDR3 length equals 14 residues. V gave up 6 bases and J gave up 11 bases; unmatched junction bases: 15. CDR3 in amino acids: CSAHPGTSANEQYF. In DNA form, the CDR3 reads TGCAGTGCCCATCCCGGGACTAGCGCCAATGAGCAGTACTTC.

This sequence joins TRBV24-1 and TRBJ1-1, with 11 nucleotides matching TRBD1. The CDR3 sequence is 18 residues long. The germline V gene has CDR1 KGHDR and CDR2 SFDVKD. V shed 2 bases, J shed 1 base, and the junction held 8 bases outside the gene matches. The DNA for the CDR3 is TGTGCCACCAGTGATTCACACCGGGACAGGGGGGAGAACACTGAAGCTTTCTTT. Protein: CATSDSHRDRGENTEAFF.

CDR3 in DNA: TGTGCCAGCAGTGAACACACCGGGGAGCTGTTTTTT. The encoded protein is CASSEHTGELFF. The chain links TRBV6-1 to TRBJ2-2; D unresolved. This CDR3 region has 12 residues. Trimming shortened V by 2 bases and J by 3 bases, and 1 base separated the two germline ends. Germline CDR1 reads MNHNS; CDR2 reads SASEGT.

The chain combines TRBV5-1 with TRBJ2-2, with D unresolved. The germline gives CDR1 SGHRS, CDR2 YFSETQ. The ends were cut back, 1 base at V and 0 bases at J, with 10 bases in the middle. The CDR3 loop spans 16 amino acids. The CDR3 reads CASSLRVLANTGELFF. The CDR3 DNA sequence: TGCGCCAGCAGCTTGAGGGTTCTAGCGAACACCGGGGAGCTGTTTTTT.

The chain carries TRBV20-1 and TRBJ1-5; D remains unclear. Per the germline V gene, CDR1 is DFQATT and CDR2 is SNEGSKA (reference sequence). The CDR3 runs 12 residues. The V and J ends lost 5 bases and 0 bases respectively, with 5 bases between them. In nucleotides, the CDR3 is TGCAGTGCTCAGGCTAGCAATCAGCCCCAGCATTTT. Its translation is CSAQASNQPQHF.

This clonotype was found once. A junction boundary mismatches the germline segment, possibly from a read error. This chain connects TRBV7-2 to TRBJ1-1; D gene ambiguous. This CDR3 has 15 amino acids. Germline assignment: CDR1 SGHTA and CDR2 FQGNSA. CDR3 DNA sequence: TGTGTCAGCAGCCCCCGTCCCCCAACAAGCACTGAAGCTTTCTTT. The encoded protein is CVSSPRPPTSTEAFF.

This clonotype was observed at least ten times. The rearrangement links TRBV24-1 to TRBJ2-6, with D uncertain. V lost 3 bases and J lost 3, with 8 bases in between. Germline CDR1 is KGHDR and CDR2 is SFDVKD. This CDR3 contains 15 residues. DNA of the CDR3: TGTGCCACCAGTGATGGGAAGAGTGGGGCCAACGTCCTGACTTTC. Protein: CATSDGKSGANVLTF.

As DNA, the CDR3 is TGCAGCGTTACGGAGAATAGGAACTATGGCTACACCTTC. Translated: CSVTENRNYGYTF. V usage is TRBV29-1 and J usage is TRBJ1-2; no clear D. Germline V gene lookup returns CDR1 SQVTM and CDR2 ANQGSEA. V was cut by 5 bases and J by 2 bases, with 12 bases left in between. There are 13 residues in the CDR3.

This chain links TRBV25-1 with TRBJ2-4; tentative D call: TRBD2 (6 bases). The J call could be wrong; TRBJ2-7 is a better fit for the DNA end. Germline V gene sequence: CDR1 MGHDK, CDR2 SYGVNS. The CDR3 is made up of 13 amino acids. The chain's CDR3 is CASGWAAGHEQYF. CDR3 coding DNA: TGTGCCAGCGGGTGGGCAGCGGGCCACGAGCAGTACTTC.

The CDR3 bases are TGCGCCAGCAGCTTGTATTCAGCTAGCATGAACACTGAAGCTTTCTTT. Its protein product is CASSLYSASMNTEAFF. The rearrangement joins TRBV5-1 to TRBJ1-1; D remains ambiguous. The CDR3 is 16 amino acids. V lost 1 base to trimming and J lost 0 bases, with 13 bases between them. Looked up from germline, CDR1 is SGHRS and CDR2 is YFSETQ.

The V gene is TRBV27, the J gene TRBJ2-5, with D possibly being TRBD2 (5 bases). Trimming shortened V by 4 bases and J by 4 bases, and 10 bases separated the two germline ends. The CDR3 totals 13 residues. Per germline, CDR1 MNHEY and CDR2 SMNVEV (reference sequence). The CDR3 protein is CASSYGNGETQYF. The CDR3 DNA follows: TGTGCCAGCAGTTACGGGAACGGAGAGACCCAGTACTTC.

As to this clonotype: An end of the junction differs from the germline gene, which may be a read error. The CDR3 here is CAGSQEPTSGEETQYF. The CDR3 coding sequence is TGCGCCGGCAGCCAAGAGCCGACTAGCGGGGAAGAGACCCAGTACTTC. The chain has TRBV4-1 and TRBJ2-5; 11 bases agree with TRBD2. This CDR3 region has 16 residues. Looked up from germline, CDR1 is MGHRA and CDR2 is YSYEKL.

In its sample, this clonotype was seen a few times. J is TRBJ2-1 and V is TRBV28; 7 positions agree with TRBD2. The CDR3 is 17 amino acids. The ends lost 4 bases at V and 4 bases at J; junction bases unmatched: 13. Germline V CDR1 and CDR2: MDHEN, SYDVKM. The CDR3, as DNA: TGTGCCAGCAGTTCCCACCTGAGCGGGATGATATACAATGAGCAGTTCTTC. Translating it yields CASSSHLSGMIYNEQFF.

J is TRBJ2-1 and V is TRBV30; TRBD2 matches 10 bases. Germline loops: CDR1 GTSNPN, CDR2 SVGIG (reference sequence). The CDR3 has 15 amino acids. V dropped 5 bases and J dropped 9; count of bases not matched to a gene: 13. The chain's CDR3 is CAWSGGLAGVVEQFF. As DNA, the CDR3 is TGTGCCTGGTCGGGGGGGCTAGCGGGAGTAGTTGAGCAGTTCTTC.

The V and J genes are TRBV6-4 and TRBJ2-3, with TRBD2 matching 7 bases. V dropped 4 bases and J dropped 4; count of bases not matched to a gene: 11. This CDR3 region has 16 residues. Per germline, CDR1 MRHNA and CDR2 SNTAGT. CDR3 sequence: CASSVGASGGPDTQYF. The CDR3 DNA reads TGTGCCAGCAGTGTTGGGGCTAGCGGAGGTCCAGATACGCAGTATTTT.

The V call is TRBV12-3 or TRBV12-4, the J call TRBJ2-3; 10 bases line up with TRBD2. The CDR3 runs 16 residues. Trimming removed 3 bases from V and 0 bases from J; junction bases left unmatched: 3. In DNA, the CDR3 is TGTGCCAGCAGTTTCCCGACTAGCGGGAGCACAGATACGCAGTATTTT. It encodes CASSFPTSGSTDTQYF.

The chain recombines TRBV6-6 with TRBJ2-5; D ambiguous. Trimming stripped 2 bases from V and 11 bases from J, with 18 bases between. This CDR3 is 14 amino acids long. Germline V CDR1 and CDR2: MNHNY, SVGAGI (reference sequence). DNA for the CDR3: TGTGCCAGCAGTTACAAGCGCGATTACAATGAGCAGTACTTC. Translated, it gives CASSYKRDYNEQYF.

This clonotype was seen a handful of times. The chain has TRBV20-1 and TRBJ2-1; D gene uncertain. The CDR3 extends over 14 amino acids. With 2 bases removed from V and 3 bases from J, the gap between germline ends came to 11 bases. Germline lookup yields CDR1 DFQATT and CDR2 SNEGSKA (reference sequence). The CDR3 nucleotides are TGCAGTGCTAGAAGCCCTTCCCGCTACAATGAGCAGTTCTTC. Protein: CSARSPSRYNEQFF.

V and J are TRBV7-2 and TRBJ1-2; no reliable D call. The V end lost 1 base, the J end lost 4 bases, and 19 bases lay between the germline ends. The CDR3 covers 17 residues. Germline values: CDR1 SGHTA, CDR2 FQGNSA. CDR3 amino acids: CASSLDPTTQRTYGYTF. CDR3 DNA sequence: TGTGCCAGCAGCTTAGATCCGACGACCCAACGGACCTATGGCTACACCTTC. Full variable domain (outside the CDR3, taken from reference TRBV7-2 and TRBJ1-2): GAGVSQSPSNKVTEKGKDVELRCDPISGHTALYWYRQSLGQGLEFLIYFQGNSAPDKSGLPSDRFSAERTGGSVSTLTIQRTQQEDSAVYLCASSLDPTTQRTYGYTFGSGTRLTVV.

This clonotype was recorded a few times. The chain carries TRBV4-1 and TRBJ1-1; 9 bases align to TRBD1. CDR1 MGHRA and CDR2 YSYEKL come from the germline V gene. The CDR3 contains 14 residues. The V segment lost 3 bases and the J segment 7 bases; nucleotides outside the gene matches: 6. CDR3 DNA: TGCGCCAGCAGCCACCTACAGGGGGCGAGTGAAGCTTTCTTT. Translation: CASSHLQGASEAFF.

The rearrangement links TRBV5-1 to TRBJ2-3; D is perhaps TRBD1 (6 bases). With 4 bases removed from V and 4 bases from J, the gap between germline ends came to 13 bases. This CDR3 spans 14 amino acids. In germline, CDR1 is SGHRS, CDR2 YFSETQ. The CDR3 bases are TGCGCCAGCAGCCAGGGACATTCCTCAGATACGCAGTATTTT. It encodes CASSQGHSSDTQYF.

The CDR3 nucleotides are TGTGCCAGCAGTTTAAACGGGCGATTGTACTATGGCTACACCTTC. As protein: CASSLNGRLYYGYTF. The chain recombines TRBV27 with TRBJ1-2, with no clear D. Between the trimmed V and J ends, which lost 2 bases and 3 bases, there was a span of 13 bases. The germline gives CDR1 MNHEY, CDR2 SMNVEV (reference sequence). The CDR3 is 15 amino acids.

This clonotype was detected only a few times. J is TRBJ2-5 and V is TRBV5-1; 8 nucleotides align to TRBD2. The CDR3 sequence is 16 residues long. The V gene end was trimmed by 0 bases and the J gene end by 4 bases; junction bases not matched to a gene: 8. CDR1 and CDR2 from the germline V gene are SGHRS and YFSETQ. CDR3 in DNA: TGCGCCAGCAGCTTGGACCTAGCGGGCGTCAGAGAGACCCAGTACTTC. The encoded protein is CASSLDLAGVRETQYF.

The V call is TRBV28, the J call TRBJ2-5; 11 bases line up with TRBD2. V shed 5 bases and J 5 bases; nucleotides not matched to a gene: 7. The CDR3 contains 15 residues. The germline CDR1 and CDR2 sequences are MDHEN and SYDVKM. The CDR3 bases are TGTGCCAGCAGTAACGGACTAGCGGGTAGGGAGACCCAGTACTTC. It codes for CASSNGLAGRETQYF.

J is TRBJ2-5 and V is TRBV9; the D is unclear. The assigned J gene may be wrong: the sequence end matches TRBJ2-7 better. This CDR3 has 14 amino acids. Per the germline V gene, CDR1 is SGDLS and CDR2 is YYNGEE. Here the CDR3 reads CASSASSGTNEQYF. The CDR3 DNA follows: TGTGCCAGCAGCGCGAGCTCTGGAACCAACGAGCAGTACTTC.

The chain has TRBV5-1 and TRBJ2-5; possible D gene TRBD2, 6 bases. Germline CDR1 is SGHRS and CDR2 is YFSETQ. V dropped 4 bases and J dropped 11 bases, with 27 bases sitting between them. The CDR3 contains 16 residues. The CDR3 loop is CASSPEGVKLVNEQYF. The CDR3 coding sequence is TGCGCCAGCAGCCCGGAGGGTGTCAAGTTAGTCAATGAGCAGTACTTC. Full variable domain (rest looked up from reference TRBV5-1 and TRBJ2-5): KAGVTQTPRYLIKTRGQQVTLSCSPISGHRSVSWYQQTPGQGLQFLFEYFSETQRNKGNFPGRFSGRQFSNSRSEMNVSTLELGDSALYLCASSPEGVKLVNEQYFGPGTRLLVL.